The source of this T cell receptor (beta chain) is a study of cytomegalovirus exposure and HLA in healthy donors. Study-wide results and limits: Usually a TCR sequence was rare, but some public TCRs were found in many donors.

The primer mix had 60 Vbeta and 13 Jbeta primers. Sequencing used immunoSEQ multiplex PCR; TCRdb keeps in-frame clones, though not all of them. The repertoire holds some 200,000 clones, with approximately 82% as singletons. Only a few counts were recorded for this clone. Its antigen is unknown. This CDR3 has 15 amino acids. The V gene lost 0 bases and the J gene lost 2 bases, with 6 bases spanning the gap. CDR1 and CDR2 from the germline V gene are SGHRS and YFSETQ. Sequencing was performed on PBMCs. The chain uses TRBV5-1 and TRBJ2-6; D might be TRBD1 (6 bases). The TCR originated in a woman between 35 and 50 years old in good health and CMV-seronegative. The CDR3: CASSLDRAGANVLTF. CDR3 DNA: TGCGCCAGCAGCTTGGACAGGGCTGGGGCCAACGTCCTGACTTTC.